This T cell receptor (beta chain) derives from a study of neoadjuvant nivolumab and ipilimumab in lung cancer. Overall study results and limits: TCR receptors were sequenced in few samples. Only two of four nivolumab-treated tumors gained richness and clonality by surgery. TCR richness and clonality were higher in tumors than adjacent uninvolved lung.

Of note for this clone: Its target is unknown.

From germline, CDR1 is KGHSH and CDR2 LQKENI. V was pared by 3 bases and J by 4 bases, with 9 bases between. The CDR3 sequence is 14 residues long. TCRdb's copy holds only in-frame clones and misses some; the assay was immunoSEQ multiplex PCR. Of 5,000 to 6,500 clones detected, around 60% appear once; the ten largest clones hold about 14%. This chain joins TRBV18 and TRBJ2-2, with a possible D match to TRBD2 (5 bases). The specimen comprised tumor tissue, sampled after neoadjuvant nivolumab, alone or with ipilimumab, at or shortly before surgery. The TCR was taken from an adult with non-small cell lung cancer. In DNA, the CDR3 is TGTGCCAGCTCACCCCCGGGGTCCACCGGGGAGCTGTTTTTT. This gives the protein CASSPPGSTGELFF.